This paragraph reports one T cell receptor (beta chain). This record belongs to a study of shared clonotypes between healthy human individuals. CDR1 and CDR2 (germline): SGHDT, YYEEEE. Trimming pared 0 bases from V and 1 base from J, leaving 10 bases between. The CDR3 contains 15 residues. Profiled with immunoSEQ multiplex PCR; TCRdb holds only in-frame clones, not every one. Counted here are some 2,500,000 clones, 80% to 95% occurring once; the ten biggest clones make up about 0.41%. The clonotype originates from a man between 18 and 29 years old in good health. Some clones in this sample may be carry-over from other donors' samples. The genes are TRBV5-6 and TRBJ1-2; D gene ambiguous. What was sequenced was naive CD4+ T cells from PBMCs. Specified subset: CD45RA+ positively selected. The CDR3 here is CASSLAAAGNYGYTF. The CDR3 DNA is TGTGCCAGCAGCTTGGCGGCGGCCGGTAACTATGGCTACACCTTC.